These 8 T cell receptor beta chains came from one sample sequenced in a study of blood T cell repertoires in COVID-19. Sequencing used immunoSEQ multiplex PCR; TCRdb keeps in-frame clones, though not all of them. The table has 300,000 to 450,000 clones, around 85% seen once; the top ten hold 3.5% to 4%. Sequencing input: peripheral blood. The receptors stem from a woman aged 18-30 years with acute or convalescent COVID-19.

This clone was observed once. The V gene is TRBV2, the J gene TRBJ2-3; possible D gene TRBD2, 7 bases. The CDR3 is made up of 18 amino acids. CDR1 and CDR2 (germline): SNHLY, FYNNEI. The V end was cut by 6 bases, the J end by 6 bases, with 28 bases between. CDR3 sequence reads: CASRGNFLGGRSFDTQYF. CDR3 bases: TGTGCCAGCAGGGGAAACTTCCTGGGGGGGCGTAGTTTCGATACGCAGTATTTT.

The chain couples TRBV3-1 (or the pseudogene TRBV3-2) to TRBJ2-5, with 10 bases lining up with TRBD2. This CDR3 is 15 amino acids long. The germline V gene encodes CDR1 LGHDT and CDR2 YNNKEL (reference sequence). Losses at the gene ends were 4 bases for V and 5 bases for J; bases not matched to a gene: 7. CDR3 sequence: CASSRSGGLPETQYF. In DNA form, the CDR3 reads TGTGCCAGCAGCCGTAGCGGGGGGCTTCCCGAGACCCAGTACTTC.

The V gene is TRBV2, the J gene TRBJ2-5, with 12 bases aligning to TRBD2. J gave up 5 bases and V 5 bases, and 15 bases lay outside the gene matches. The length of the CDR3 is 18 residues. The germline V gene encodes CDR1 SNHLY and CDR2 FYNNEI. Here the CDR3 reads CASSKGQLAGGGTETQYF. DNA for the CDR3: TGTGCCAGCAGTAAAGGACAACTAGCGGGAGGTGGGACGGAGACCCAGTACTTC.

This sequence joins TRBV28 and TRBJ2-2, with a tentative D call TRBD1 (5 bases). Between the trimmed V and J ends, which lost 6 bases and 6 bases, there was a span of 29 bases. CDR1 MDHEN and CDR2 SYDVKM come from the germline V gene. The CDR3 runs to 19 residues. DNA for the CDR3: TGTGCCAGCAGCTCCCTATACGACAGATTCGGTCCTTTGGCCGGGGAGCTGTTTTTT. Amino acids: CASSSLYDRFGPLAGELFF.

The V and J genes are TRBV7-3 and TRBJ1-2; TRBD1 might be the D (6 bases). Germline values: CDR1 SGHTA, CDR2 FQGTGA. V was pared by 5 bases and J by 8 bases, with 18 bases between. This CDR3 spans 14 amino acids. CDR3 protein: CASSPSTGSQGYTF. CDR3 DNA: TGTGCCAGCAGCCCATCCACAGGGTCTCAGGGCTACACCTTC.

The J gene is TRBJ1-3, the V gene TRBV30, with D hard to call. The V end lost 2 bases, the J end lost 0 bases, and 8 bases lay between the germline ends. This CDR3 is built from 14 residues. The germline V gene encodes CDR1 GTSNPN and CDR2 SVGIG (reference sequence). DNA of the CDR3: TGTGCCTGGAGTAAAACGAGCTCTGGAAACACCATATATTTT. It codes for CAWSKTSSGNTIYF.

This chain connects TRBV28 to TRBJ1-3; TRBD1 agrees at 7 bases. There are 16 residues in the CDR3. The trim removed 2 bases at V and 0 bases at J, leaving 4 bases unmatched. The germline V gene has CDR1 MDHEN and CDR2 SYDVKM. CDR3: CASSLRGQPSGNTIYF. The CDR3 DNA sequence: TGTGCCAGCAGTTTAAGGGGACAGCCCTCTGGAAACACCATATATTTT. The variable domain in full, completed from reference TRBV28 and TRBJ1-3, reads DVKVTQSSRYLVKRTGEKVFLECVQDMDHENMFWYRQDPGLGLRLIYFSYDVKMKEKGDIPEGYSVSREKKERFSLILESASTNQTSMYLCASSLRGQPSGNTIYFGEGSWLTVV.

This clone was seen a handful of times. The chain has TRBV19 and TRBJ2-7; TRBD1 matches at 10 bases. CDR1 and CDR2 from the germline V gene are LNHDA and SQIVND (reference sequence). After removal of 5 bases from V and 2 bases from J, the junction contained 3 bases not matched to a gene. The CDR3 has 14 residues. The CDR3: CASSPGTGAYEQYF. In DNA form, the CDR3 reads TGTGCCAGTAGTCCCGGGACAGGGGCCTACGAGCAGTACTTC.